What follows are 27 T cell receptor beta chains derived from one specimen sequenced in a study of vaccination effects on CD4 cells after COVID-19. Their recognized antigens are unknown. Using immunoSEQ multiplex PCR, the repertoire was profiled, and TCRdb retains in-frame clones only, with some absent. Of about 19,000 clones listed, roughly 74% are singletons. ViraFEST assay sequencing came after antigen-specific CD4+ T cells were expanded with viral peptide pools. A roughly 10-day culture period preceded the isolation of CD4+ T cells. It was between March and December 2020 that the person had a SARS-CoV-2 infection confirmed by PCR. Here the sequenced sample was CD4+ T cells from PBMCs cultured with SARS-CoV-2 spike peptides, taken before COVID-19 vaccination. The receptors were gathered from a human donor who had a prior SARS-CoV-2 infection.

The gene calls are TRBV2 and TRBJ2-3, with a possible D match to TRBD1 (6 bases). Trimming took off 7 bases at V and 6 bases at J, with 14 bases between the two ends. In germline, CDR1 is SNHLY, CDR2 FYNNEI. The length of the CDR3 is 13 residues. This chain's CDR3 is CASTGRGWDTQYF. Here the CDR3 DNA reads TGTGCCAGCACTGGCAGGGGATGGGATACGCAGTATTTT.

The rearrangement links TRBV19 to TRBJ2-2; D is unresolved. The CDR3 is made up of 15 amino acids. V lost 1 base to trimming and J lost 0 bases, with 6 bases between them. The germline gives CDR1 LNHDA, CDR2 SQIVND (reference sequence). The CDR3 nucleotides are TGTGCCAGTAGTATAGTCCGGGCGAACACCGGGGAGCTGTTTTTT. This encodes CASSIVRANTGELFF.

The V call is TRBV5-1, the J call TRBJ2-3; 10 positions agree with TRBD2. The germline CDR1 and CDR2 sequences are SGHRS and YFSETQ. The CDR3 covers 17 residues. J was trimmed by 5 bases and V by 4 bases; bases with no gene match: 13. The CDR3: CASSQQASGGFIDTQYF. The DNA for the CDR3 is TGCGCCAGCAGCCAGCAGGCTAGCGGGGGATTTATAGATACGCAGTATTTT.

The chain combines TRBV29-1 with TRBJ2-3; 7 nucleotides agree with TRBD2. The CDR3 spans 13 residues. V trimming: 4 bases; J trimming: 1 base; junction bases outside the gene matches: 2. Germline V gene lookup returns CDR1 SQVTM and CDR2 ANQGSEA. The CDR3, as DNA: TGCAGCGTTGCTCGGGGGGGCACAGATACGCAGTATTTT. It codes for CSVARGGTDTQYF.

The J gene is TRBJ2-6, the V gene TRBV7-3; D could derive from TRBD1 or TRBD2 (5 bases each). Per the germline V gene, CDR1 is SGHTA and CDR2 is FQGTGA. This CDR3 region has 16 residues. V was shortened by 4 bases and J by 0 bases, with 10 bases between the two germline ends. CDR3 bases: TGTGCCAGCAGCTGGGACCGTGCCTCTGGGGCCAACGTCCTGACTTTC. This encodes CASSWDRASGANVLTF. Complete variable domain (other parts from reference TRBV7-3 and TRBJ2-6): GAGVSQTPSNKVTEKGKYVELRCDPISGHTALYWYRQSLGQGPEFLIYFQGTGAADDSGLPNDRFFAVRPEGSVSTLKIQRTERGDSAVYLCASSWDRASGANVLTFGAGSRLTVL.

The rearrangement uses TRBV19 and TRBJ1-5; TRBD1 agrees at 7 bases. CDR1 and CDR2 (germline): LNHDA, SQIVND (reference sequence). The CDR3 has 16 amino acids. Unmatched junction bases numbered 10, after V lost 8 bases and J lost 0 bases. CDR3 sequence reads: CASSRARGYSNQPQHF. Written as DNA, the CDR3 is TGTGCCAGTTCAAGGGCCAGGGGGTATAGCAATCAGCCCCAGCATTTT.

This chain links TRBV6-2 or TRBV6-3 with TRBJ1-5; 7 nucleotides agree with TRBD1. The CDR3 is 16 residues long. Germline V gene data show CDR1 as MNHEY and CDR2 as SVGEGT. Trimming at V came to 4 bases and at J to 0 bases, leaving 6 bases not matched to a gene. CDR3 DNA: TGTGCCAGCAGTTCACGAGGGGGCAATAGCAATCAGCCCCAGCATTTT. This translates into CASSSRGGNSNQPQHF.

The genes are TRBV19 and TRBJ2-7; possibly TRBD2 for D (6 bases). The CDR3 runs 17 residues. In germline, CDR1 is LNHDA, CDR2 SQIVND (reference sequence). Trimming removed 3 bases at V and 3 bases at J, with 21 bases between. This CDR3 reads CASSIYRAGGSGYEQYF. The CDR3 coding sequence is TGTGCCAGTAGTATTTATCGAGCGGGCGGGTCAGGCTACGAGCAGTACTTC.

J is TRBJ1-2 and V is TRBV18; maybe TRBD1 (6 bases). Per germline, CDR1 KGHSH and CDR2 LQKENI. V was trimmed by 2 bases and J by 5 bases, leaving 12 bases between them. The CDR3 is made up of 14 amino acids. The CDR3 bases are TGTGCCAGCTCACCAGCAAGAACAGGGTATGGCTACACCTTC. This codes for CASSPARTGYGYTF.

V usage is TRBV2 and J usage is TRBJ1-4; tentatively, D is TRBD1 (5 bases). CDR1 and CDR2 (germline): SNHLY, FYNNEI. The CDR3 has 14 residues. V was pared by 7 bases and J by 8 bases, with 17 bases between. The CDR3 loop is CASKNRDQSEKLFF. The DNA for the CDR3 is TGTGCCAGCAAAAACCGGGACCAAAGCGAAAAACTGTTTTTT. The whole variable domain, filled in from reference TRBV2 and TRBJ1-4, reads EPEVTQTPSHQVTQMGQEVILRCVPISNHLYFYWYRQILGQKVEFLVSFYNNEISEKSEIFDDQFSVERPDGSNFTLKIRSTKLEDSAMYFCASKNRDQSEKLFFGSGTQLSVL.

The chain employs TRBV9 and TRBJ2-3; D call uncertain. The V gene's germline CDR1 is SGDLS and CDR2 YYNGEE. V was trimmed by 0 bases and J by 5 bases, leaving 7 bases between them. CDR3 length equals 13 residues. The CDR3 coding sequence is TGTGCCAGCAGCGTAGTAGGCATAGATACGCAGTATTTT. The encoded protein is CASSVVGIDTQYF.

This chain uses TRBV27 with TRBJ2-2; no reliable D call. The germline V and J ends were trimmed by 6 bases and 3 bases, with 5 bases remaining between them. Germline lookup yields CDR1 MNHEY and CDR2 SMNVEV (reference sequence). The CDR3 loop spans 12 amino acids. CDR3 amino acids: CASSQDTGELFF. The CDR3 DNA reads TGTGCCAGCAGCCAGGACACCGGGGAGCTGTTTTTT.

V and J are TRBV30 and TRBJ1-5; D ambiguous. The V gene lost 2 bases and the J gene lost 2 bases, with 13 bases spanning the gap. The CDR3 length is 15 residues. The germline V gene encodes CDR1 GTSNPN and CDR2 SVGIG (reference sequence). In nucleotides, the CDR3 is TGTGCCTGGAGTCTATCAGCCCAAGGCAATCAGCCCCAGCATTTT. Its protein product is CAWSLSAQGNQPQHF.

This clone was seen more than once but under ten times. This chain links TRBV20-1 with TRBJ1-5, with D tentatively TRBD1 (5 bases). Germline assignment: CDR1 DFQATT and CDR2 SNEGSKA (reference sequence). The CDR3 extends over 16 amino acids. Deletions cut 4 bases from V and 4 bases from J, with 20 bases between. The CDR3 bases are TGCAGTGCTATTGACAGATCCCTTACGTGGAATCAGCCCCAGCATTTT. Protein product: CSAIDRSLTWNQPQHF.

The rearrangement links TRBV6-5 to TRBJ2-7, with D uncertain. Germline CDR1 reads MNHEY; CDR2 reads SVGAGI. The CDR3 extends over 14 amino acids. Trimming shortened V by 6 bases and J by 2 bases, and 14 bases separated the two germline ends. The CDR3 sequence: CASSGTLVTYEQYF. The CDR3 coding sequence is TGTGCCAGCAGCGGAACCCTAGTTACCTACGAGCAGTACTTC.

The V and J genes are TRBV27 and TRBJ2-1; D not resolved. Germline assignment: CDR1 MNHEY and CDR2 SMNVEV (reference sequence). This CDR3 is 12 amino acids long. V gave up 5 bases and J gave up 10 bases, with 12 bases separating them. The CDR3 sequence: CASSRVGGEQFF. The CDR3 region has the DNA TGTGCCAGCAGTAGAGTTGGCGGAGAGCAGTTCTTC.

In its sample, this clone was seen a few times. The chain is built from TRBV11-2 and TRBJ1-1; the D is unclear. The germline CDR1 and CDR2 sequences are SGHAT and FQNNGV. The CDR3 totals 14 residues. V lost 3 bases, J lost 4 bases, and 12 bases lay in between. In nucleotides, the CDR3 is TGTGCCAGCAGCTTCAGATCCTGGGGCACTGAAGCTTTCTTT. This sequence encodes CASSFRSWGTEAFF.

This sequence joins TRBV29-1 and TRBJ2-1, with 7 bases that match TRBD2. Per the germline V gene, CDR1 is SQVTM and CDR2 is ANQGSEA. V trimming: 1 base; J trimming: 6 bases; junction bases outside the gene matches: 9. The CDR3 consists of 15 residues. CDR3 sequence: CSVEGGGFGFNEQFF. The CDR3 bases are TGCAGCGTTGAAGGGGGGGGGTTCGGTTTCAATGAGCAGTTCTTC.

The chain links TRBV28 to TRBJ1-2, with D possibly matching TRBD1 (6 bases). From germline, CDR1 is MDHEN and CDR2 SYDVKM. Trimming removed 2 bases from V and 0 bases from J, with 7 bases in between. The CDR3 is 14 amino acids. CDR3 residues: CASSLPGANYGYTF. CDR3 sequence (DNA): TGTGCCAGCAGTTTACCAGGGGCTAACTATGGCTACACCTTC.

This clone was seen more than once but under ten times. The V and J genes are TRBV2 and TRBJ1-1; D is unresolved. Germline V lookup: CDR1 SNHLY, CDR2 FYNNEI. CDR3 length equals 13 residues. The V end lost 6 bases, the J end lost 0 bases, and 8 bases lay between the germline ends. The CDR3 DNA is TGTGCCAGCAGGGCGAATATGAACACTGAAGCTTTCTTT. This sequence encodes CASRANMNTEAFF.

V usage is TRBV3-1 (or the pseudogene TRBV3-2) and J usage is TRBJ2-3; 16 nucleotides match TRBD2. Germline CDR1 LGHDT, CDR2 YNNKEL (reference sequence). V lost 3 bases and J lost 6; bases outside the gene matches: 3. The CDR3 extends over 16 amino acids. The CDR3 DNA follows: TGTGCCAGCAGCCAGGGGACTAGCGGGAGGGGTGATACGCAGTATTTT. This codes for CASSQGTSGRGDTQYF.

The CDR3 DNA follows: TGTGCCAGCAGAGGTGGCTCCCAGGACGGGGAGCTGTTTTTT. It specifies CASRGGSQDGELFF. The rearrangement joins TRBV2 to TRBJ2-2; no clear D. CDR1 is SNHLY and CDR2 is FYNNEI in the germline V gene. Trimming left V 6 bases short and J 7 bases short, with 15 bases between. The CDR3 covers 14 residues. The full variable domain, its missing parts supplied by reference TRBV2 and TRBJ2-2, is EPEVTQTPSHQVTQMGQEVILRCVPISNHLYFYWYRQILGQKVEFLVSFYNNEISEKSEIFDDQFSVERPDGSNFTLKIRSTKLEDSAMYFCASRGGSQDGELFFGEGSRLTVL.

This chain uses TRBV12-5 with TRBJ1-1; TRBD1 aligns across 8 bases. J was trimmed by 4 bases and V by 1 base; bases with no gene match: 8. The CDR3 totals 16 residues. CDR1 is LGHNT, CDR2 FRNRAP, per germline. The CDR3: CASGLGRTGKGTEAFF. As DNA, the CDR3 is TGTGCTAGTGGTTTGGGAAGGACAGGGAAAGGCACTGAAGCTTTCTTT.

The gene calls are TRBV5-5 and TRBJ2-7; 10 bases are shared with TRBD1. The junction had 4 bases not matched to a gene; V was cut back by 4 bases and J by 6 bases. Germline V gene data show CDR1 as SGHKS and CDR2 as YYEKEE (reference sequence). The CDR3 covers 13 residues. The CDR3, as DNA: TGTGCCAGCAGCCCCCGACAGGGGGCCGAGCAGTACTTC. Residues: CASSPRQGAEQYF.

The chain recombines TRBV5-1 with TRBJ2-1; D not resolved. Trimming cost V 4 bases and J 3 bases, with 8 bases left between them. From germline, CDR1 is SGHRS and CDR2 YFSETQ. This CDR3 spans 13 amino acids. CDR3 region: CASSIWDYNEQFF. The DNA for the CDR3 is TGCGCCAGCAGCATTTGGGACTACAATGAGCAGTTCTTC. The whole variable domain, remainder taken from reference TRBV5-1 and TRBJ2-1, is KAGVTQTPRYLIKTRGQQVTLSCSPISGHRSVSWYQQTPGQGLQFLFEYFSETQRNKGNFPGRFSGRQFSNSRSEMNVSTLELGDSALYLCASSIWDYNEQFFGPGTRLTVL.

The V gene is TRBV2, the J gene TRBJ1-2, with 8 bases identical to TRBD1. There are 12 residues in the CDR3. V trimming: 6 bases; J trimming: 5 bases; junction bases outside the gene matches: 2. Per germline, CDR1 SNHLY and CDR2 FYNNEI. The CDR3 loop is CASRTGDYGYTF. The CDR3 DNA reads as TGTGCCAGCAGGACAGGGGATTATGGCTACACCTTC.

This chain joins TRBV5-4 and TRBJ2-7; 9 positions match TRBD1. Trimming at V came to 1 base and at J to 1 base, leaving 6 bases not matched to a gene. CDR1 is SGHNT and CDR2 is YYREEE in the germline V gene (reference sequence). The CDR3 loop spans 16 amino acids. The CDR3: CASSLISGTGSYEQYF. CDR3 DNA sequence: TGTGCCAGCAGCTTGATATCCGGGACAGGGTCCTACGAGCAGTACTTC.